This TCR beta chain came from a study of OX40 agonist ivuxolimab in advanced cancers. This clone was detected a few times. Only in-frame clones appear in the TCRdb table, and some are missing; sequencing was by immunoSEQ multiplex PCR. The repertoire holds roughly 80,000 clones, with about nine tenths as singletons. Sampling times: baseline, cycle 4 day 1, cycle 7 day 1. The sequencing used CD4+ or CD8+ T cells sorted from blood, collected in a trial of the OX40 agonist ivuxolimab. The clonotype originates from an adult with an advanced solid tumor such as melanoma, head and neck, liver or kidney cancer.

In DNA, the CDR3 is TGTGCCAGTAGTATAACAGGGAGTTTGAATCAGCCCCAGCATTTT. It is translated as CASSITGSLNQPQHF. V is TRBV19 and J is TRBJ1-5; D may be TRBD1 (6 bases). Germline loops: CDR1 LNHDA, CDR2 SQIVND (reference sequence). The germline V and J ends were trimmed by 2 bases and 4 bases, with 12 bases remaining between them. The CDR3 covers 15 residues.